The source of this T cell receptor beta chain is a study of CD8 T cells in Susac syndrome. When the RNA was reverse transcribed, random hexamers were used with an input of about 0.45 to 1 ug. From the immunoSEQ multiplex PCR reads, TCRdb called clonotypes with MiXCR, one entry per CDR3 protein. The table shows about 200,000 distinct CDR3 sequences, with roughly 94% occurring only once. V was clipped by 2 bases and J by 3 bases, with 12 bases between them. Germline V gene sequence: CDR1 KGHDR, CDR2 SFDVKD. The CDR3 runs to 15 residues. The J gene is TRBJ1-1, the V gene TRBV24-1; a possible D gene is TRBD1 (6 bases). Material for sequencing was CD4+ T cells from PBMCs. The TCR was taken from a human donor in good health. CDR3 nucleotides: TGTGCCACCAGTGATTCCCGCAGGGGCCACACTGAAGCTTTCTTT. Protein: CATSDSRRGHTEAFF.